These T cell receptor beta chains were read from a single sample in a study of graft-versus-host responses after intestinal transplantation. The antigens for these receptors are not known. Profiling relied on immunoSEQ multiplex PCR, and the TCRdb table lists in-frame clones only, not all of them. The sample has some 120,000 clones; more than 90% are singletons. The sequencing used unstimulated CD4+ T cells sorted from spleen or lymph node cells, collected before transplant. These receptors originate from a human donor who was the organ donor for an intestinal transplant. Both conserved end residues are part of each CDR3. The D gene is left open where the match is weak. The size of a clone is reported for some rows only, either as once, few or many, or as a class for expanded clones.

d_call	clone_size	v_call	j_call	cdr3_aa	cdr3_nt
TRBD1	.	TRBV7-2	TRBJ2-7	CASSLVGQGAYEQYF	TGTGCCAGCAGCTTAGTGGGACAGGGAGCCTACGAGCAGTACTTC
TRBD1	.	TRBV25-1	TRBJ2-7	CASSEPRGQGIYEQYF	TGTGCCAGCAGTGAACCCCGTGGACAGGGTATTTACGAGCAGTACTTC
.	.	TRBV4-2	TRBJ1-4	CASSQDPGTPTNEKLFF	TGTGCCAGCAGCCAAGATCCTGGAACCCCAACTAATGAAAAACTGTTTTTT
TRBD1	.	TRBV7-2	TRBJ1-2	CASSPTGTGAVYGYTF	TGTGCCAGCAGCCCTACCGGGACAGGGGCGGTCTATGGCTACACCTTC
.	.	TRBV6-5	TRBJ2-5	CAANGQETQYF	TGTGCCGCGAACGGGCAGGAGACCCAGTACTTC
.	.	TRBV9	TRBJ2-7	CASSARDAASGQYF	TGTGCCAGCAGCGCCCGGGACGCCGCCTCCGGGCAGTACTTC
.	.	TRBV6-5	TRBJ2-3	CASSYRGADTQYF	TGTGCCAGCAGTTACAGGGGTGCAGATACGCAGTATTTT
.	once	TRBV4-3	TRBJ2-5	CASSQGALETQYF	TGCGCCAGCAGCCAAGGGGCTTTGGAGACCCAGTACTTC
.	.	TRBV20-1	TRBJ2-1	CSASDNEQFF	TGCAGTGCTAGCGACAATGAGCAGTTCTTC
.	.	TRBV21-1	TRBJ2-7	CASSLNRGDEQYF	TGTGCCAGCAGCCTTAACCGGGGGGACGAGCAGTACTTC
.	.	TRBV11-2	TRBJ2-3	CASSLRVITDTQYF	TGTGCCAGCAGCTTAAGAGTCATCACAGATACGCAGTATTTT
TRBD1	once	TRBV2	TRBJ1-4	CASSEARGTGVWELFF	TGTGCCAGCAGTGAAGCGCGCGGGACAGGGGTATGGGAACTGTTTTTT
TRBD2	.	TRBV9	TRBJ2-2	CASSRTSSGPGELFF	TGTGCCAGCAGCCGGACTAGTTCCGGTCCCGGGGAGCTGTTTTTT
.	.	TRBV6-1	TRBJ1-2	CASSEVRYGYTF	TGTGCCAGCAGTGAAGTTCGGTATGGCTACACCTTC
.	.	TRBV7-3	TRBJ2-6	CASSFAGLLSGANVLTF	TGTGCCAGCAGCTTTGCAGGGCTCCTCTCCGGGGCCAACGTCCTGACTTTC
TRBD2	once	TRBV15	TRBJ2-3	CATSRDSGGTDTQYF	TGTGCCACCAGCAGAGATAGCGGGGGCACAGATACGCAGTATTTT
.	.	TRBV30	TRBJ2-1	CAWNLGDTSYNEQFF	TGTGCCTGGAATTTAGGGGACACCTCCTACAATGAGCAGTTCTTC
.	.	TRBV19	TRBJ2-2	CASSIGVTGELFF	TGTGCCAGTAGTATCGGGGTGACCGGGGAGCTGTTTTTT
TRBD1	.	TRBV10-3	TRBJ1-2	CATRPGQGSYGYTF	TGTGCCACAAGGCCGGGACAGGGGTCCTATGGCTACACCTTC
TRBD1	.	TRBV11-2	TRBJ2-3	CASRLTGEADTQYF	TGTGCCAGCAGGTTGACAGGGGAAGCAGATACGCAGTATTTT
.	.	TRBV7-9	TRBJ1-1	CASSLVTGIAEAFF	TGTGCCAGCAGCTTAGTCACGGGTATAGCTGAAGCTTTCTTT
.	few	TRBV30	TRBJ2-7	CAWREMGEQYF	TGTGCCTGGCGCGAGATGGGCGAGCAGTACTTC
TRBD2	.	TRBV2	TRBJ2-7	CASSGTMGLYEQYF	TGTGCCAGCAGCGGGACTATGGGGTTGTACGAGCAGTACTTC
.	.	TRBV6-5	TRBJ1-4	CASSYSRGEKLFF	TGTGCCAGCAGTTACTCCCGCGGTGAAAAACTGTTTTTT
TRBD1	.	TRBV27	TRBJ1-1	CASSRDRDTEAFF	TGTGCCAGCAGTCGTGACAGGGACACTGAAGCTTTCTTT
.	.	TRBV28	TRBJ1-1	CASDDRSTEAFF	TGTGCCAGCGATGACAGGAGCACTGAAGCTTTCTTT
TRBD1	.	TRBV7-3	TRBJ1-2	CASSFLYPRQRGRGYGYTF	TGTGCCAGCAGCTTTCTATACCCCCGACAGAGGGGGCGCGGCTATGGCTACACCTTC
.	.	TRBV2	TRBJ1-5	CASSAAKYNQPQHF	TGTGCCAGCAGTGCAGCTAAGTACAATCAGCCCCAGCATTTT
.	.	TRBV19	TRBJ1-2	CASSIGYGYTF	TGTGCCAGTAGTATAGGCTATGGCTACACCTTC
.	.	TRBV6-5	TRBJ2-3	CASSYSTITDTQYF	TGTGCCAGCAGTTACTCTACTATCACAGATACGCAGTATTTT
.	.	TRBV2	TRBJ2-2	CASSLTGELFF	TGTGCCAGCAGTCTCACCGGGGAGCTGTTTTTT
.	once	TRBV28	TRBJ2-2	CASRQGTGELFF	TGTGCCAGCAGGCAGGGCACCGGGGAGCTGTTTTTT
.	.	TRBV6-5	TRBJ1-5	CASSATGGGNQPQHF	TGTGCCAGCAGTGCCACAGGAGGGGGAAATCAGCCCCAGCATTTT
.	.	TRBV5-1	TRBJ2-7	CASSWGPGQNEQYF	TGCGCCAGCAGCTGGGGACCGGGGCAAAACGAGCAGTACTTC
.	.	TRBV7-2	TRBJ1-1	CASSLTRGPGGAFF	TGTGCCAGCAGCTTAACAAGGGGCCCGGGAGGAGCTTTCTTT
.	.	TRBV18	TRBJ2-6	CASTRTGGFTGANVLTF	TGTGCCAGCACCAGGACAGGAGGGTTCACTGGGGCCAACGTCCTGACTTTC